The 6 T cell receptor beta chains listed next were all sequenced from one sample in a study of T cells in localized non-small cell lung cancer. TCRdb's copy holds only in-frame clones and misses some; the assay was immunoSEQ multiplex PCR. Here the sample spans over 65,000 clones, 84% being singletons. Here the sequenced sample was peripheral blood, taken before any cancer treatment. These receptors were taken from a female donor older than 55 with stage I lung adenocarcinoma.

The chain recombines TRBV5-4 with TRBJ1-1, with D possibly being TRBD1 (5 bases). This CDR3 is 13 amino acids long. V lost 0 bases and J lost 10, with 13 bases in between. Germline V gives CDR1 SGHNT, CDR2 YYREEE (reference sequence). CDR3 region: CASSLGGDGLAFF. In nucleotides, the CDR3 is TGTGCCAGCAGCTTGGGAGGGGACGGGTTAGCTTTCTTT.

The V gene is TRBV4-2, the J gene TRBJ2-7; 9 bases match TRBD2. This CDR3 has 17 residues. Trimming removed 1 base from V and 2 bases from J; junction bases left unmatched: 9. The germline CDR1 and CDR2 sequences are LGHNA and YNFKEQ. Here the CDR3 reads CASSQGLAASFAYEQYF. The DNA for the CDR3 is TGTGCCAGCAGCCAAGGACTAGCGGCAAGTTTTGCCTACGAGCAGTACTTC.

The J gene is TRBJ1-6, the V gene TRBV6-1; D gene unclear. Trimming took 2 bases from V and 3 from J, leaving 8 bases between them. Germline V lookup: CDR1 MNHNS, CDR2 SASEGT. The CDR3 is 15 amino acids. Here the CDR3 DNA reads TGTGCCAGCAGTGAAAGAGGAGACTATAATTCACCCCTCCACTTT. Amino acids: CASSERGDYNSPLHF.

The chain is built from TRBV20-1 and TRBJ1-1; TRBD1 matches 7 bases. The CDR3 runs to 11 residues. J gave up 12 bases and V 4 bases, and 8 bases lay outside the gene matches. Germline V gene lookup returns CDR1 DFQATT and CDR2 SNEGSKA (reference sequence). The CDR3 DNA reads TGCAGTGCTAATGACAGGGTTATGTCTTTCTTT. It codes for CSANDRVMSFF.

In this sample, this clone turned up a few times. The chain employs TRBV5-5 and TRBJ2-1; the match to TRBD2 covers 11 bases. Germline lookup yields CDR1 SGHKS and CDR2 YYEKEE (reference sequence). Losses at the gene ends were 2 bases for V and 7 bases for J; bases not matched to a gene: 5. The CDR3 spans 15 residues. The CDR3 sequence is CASSFTSGSLNEQFF. The DNA of the CDR3 is TGTGCCAGCAGCTTCACTAGCGGGAGTTTAAATGAGCAGTTCTTC.

The chain employs TRBV19 and TRBJ1-2, with D tentatively TRBD1 (6 bases). This CDR3 contains 15 residues. Trimming took off 1 base at V and 4 bases at J, with 13 bases between the two ends. Germline V lookup: CDR1 LNHDA, CDR2 SQIVND (reference sequence). CDR3 loop: CASSIVVQGSYGYTF. DNA of the CDR3: TGTGCCAGTAGTATAGTGGTACAGGGTAGCTATGGCTACACCTTC.